This is a list of T cell receptor beta chains from one sample in a study of T cell changes during pregnancy in multiple sclerosis. Only in-frame clones appear in the TCRdb table, and some are missing; sequencing was by immunoSEQ multiplex PCR. The profile shows over 55,000 clones, approximately 90% of them singletons. This material consisted of peripheral blood, taken in the first trimester of pregnancy. The receptor set was obtained from a female donor with multiple sclerosis, enrolled in a pregnancy study. Both conserved end residues are part of each CDR3. Fields, in order: clone size, CDR3 length, J gene, D gene, V gene, CDR3 DNA, CDR3 protein. The D gene is left open where the match is weak. Some rows mark clone size as missing; the rest say once, few, many or name a class of expanded clone.

>NA|13|TRBJ1-1|NA|TRBV5-8
TGTGCCAGCAGCTTACGGGGGGCCACTGAAGCTTTCTTT
CASSLRGATEAFF
>NA|13|TRBJ2-7|TRBD2|TRBV6-6
TGTGCCAGCAGTTGGGGGGGGGAGGTCGAGCAGTACTTC
CASSWGGEVEQYF
>NA|13|TRBJ2-5|TRBD2|TRBV6-5
TGTGCCAGCAGCGACGGGGGGTGGGCGACCCAGTACTTC
CASSDGGWATQYF
>NA|16|TRBJ2-1|TRBD2|TRBV23-1
TGCGCCAGCAGTCAAAATGGGCGGGAGGGCTTGAATGAGCAGTTCTTC
CASSQNGREGLNEQFF
>once|12|TRBJ1-4|TRBD1|TRBV29-1
TGCAGCGTACGGGACAGTAATGAAAAACTGTTTTTT
CSVRDSNEKLFF
>NA|15|TRBJ1-1|NA|TRBV7-2
TGTGCCAGCAGCTCCGTAGGGCCTGGAGGGACTGAAGCTTTCTTT
CASSSVGPGGTEAFF
>NA|13|TRBJ1-1|NA|TRBV19
TGTGCCAGTAGTATTGGGGCGAACACTGAAGCTTTCTTT
CASSIGANTEAFF
>few|14|TRBJ1-1|NA|TRBV4-2
TGTGCCAGCAGCCAAGATCTAAGAGGGACTGAAGCTTTCTTT
CASSQDLRGTEAFF
>once|16|TRBJ2-6|NA|TRBV27
TGTGCCAGCAGTTTAGACGGGAGCTCTGGGGCCAACGTCCTGACTTTC
CASSLDGSSGANVLTF
>NA|14|TRBJ1-1|NA|TRBV7-2
TGTGCCAGCAGCCCACTGTCCTTCCGGGCTGAAGCTTTCTTT
CASSPLSFRAEAFF
>NA|15|TRBJ2-4|NA|TRBV7-2
TGTGCCAGCAGCTTCCTTTCTAAGCTGGAAAACATTCAGTACTTC
CASSFLSKLENIQYF
>NA|12|TRBJ2-7|NA|TRBV5-8
TGTGCCAGCAGCTTGGCCGCGGTTGGGCAGTACTTC
CASSLAAVGQYF
>NA|16|TRBJ2-7|NA|TRBV4-3
TGCGCCAGCAGCCAAGACCGGGACACCGTTACCTACGAGCAGTACTTC
CASSQDRDTVTYEQYF
>NA|13|TRBJ2-7|NA|TRBV13
TGTGCCAGCAGCCCAGTTGGAGGAGGGGAGCAGTACTTC
CASSPVGGGEQYF
>NA|13|TRBJ2-7|TRBD2|TRBV6-6
TGTGCCAGCAGAAACGGGGGGGACCACGAGCAGTACTTC
CASRNGGDHEQYF
>once|16|TRBJ2-5|TRBD1|TRBV7-9
TGTGCCAGCAGCTTAGGGGACAGGGGTACCCAAGAGACCCAGTACTTC
CASSLGDRGTQETQYF
>NA|11|TRBJ2-5|NA|TRBV19
TGTGCCAGTAGGAGCCGGGAGACCCAGTACTTC
CASRSRETQYF
>once|14|TRBJ2-7|NA|TRBV6-5
TGTGCCAGCAGTTACTTGCCGGGGTCCTACGAGCAGTACTTC
CASSYLPGSYEQYF
>NA|14|TRBJ2-4|NA|TRBV28
TGTGCCAGCAGTTCGGGTTTAGCCAAAAACATTCAGTACTTC
CASSSGLAKNIQYF
>NA|15|TRBJ2-2|TRBD1|TRBV29-1
TGCAGCGCAAAGCTGGGACAGGGGGCCACCGGGGAGCTGTTTTTT
CSAKLGQGATGELFF
>NA|14|TRBJ2-2|NA|TRBV19
TGTGCCAGTAGTATAGGTCATCACACCGGGGAGCTGTTTTTT
CASSIGHHTGELFF
>NA|16|TRBJ2-2|TRBD2|TRBV10-1
TGCGCCAGCAGTGTGGGACTAGCGGAATTCACCGGGGAGCTGTTTTTT
CASSVGLAEFTGELFF
>NA|17|TRBJ2-2|TRBD2|TRBV2
TGTGCCAGCAGGGACCCAGGACTAGCGAAGAACACCGGGGAGCTGTTTTTT
CASRDPGLAKNTGELFF
>NA|13|TRBJ1-1|NA|TRBV7-9
TGTGCCAGCAGCCCCCCGGGTGGCACTGAAGCTTTCTTT
CASSPPGGTEAFF
>NA|15|TRBJ2-7|NA|TRBV28
TGTGCCAGCAGTGATCCCAGGGGAACTTCCTACGAGCAGTACTTC
CASSDPRGTSYEQYF